This TCR beta chain stems from a study of blood T cell repertoires in COVID-19. The overall study: COVID-19 samples from acute and convalescent phases originated in the United States, Italy and Spain. In each case, the material was cDNA or gDNA derived from T cells, B-cell-depleted T cells, or PBMCs.

Authors' analysis steps: How many nucleated cells were present was estimated from reference gene primer amplification. The protocol was immunoSEQ multiplex PCR, while the TCRdb copy is restricted to in-frame clones and leaves out a portion. V and J calls plus clone size are reproduced from that table; the DNA served to infer D and trimming. This sample has a few hundred thousand clones, with 75% to 90% found just once. The CDR3 runs 13 residues. Trimming removed 4 bases at V and 2 bases at J, with 9 bases between. In germline, CDR1 is SGHDT, CDR2 YYEEEE. This chain uses TRBV5-6 with TRBJ1-1; weak D call: TRBD1 (5 bases). The sequenced sample was peripheral blood. The sequence came from a man younger than 40 with active or convalescent COVID-19. The DNA for the CDR3 is TGTGCCAGCAGCGCGGGGCGAAACACTGAAGCTTTCTTT. Translated: CASSAGRNTEAFF.